The 30 T cell receptor beta chains below come from one sample, sequenced in a study of blood T cell repertoires in COVID-19. The method was immunoSEQ multiplex PCR; TCRdb's version includes in-frame clones alone and lacks a portion of them. Among about 340,000 clones listed, about 90% were seen once. Material: peripheral blood. These receptors originate from a woman under 30 who had recovered from COVID-19.

The genes are TRBV14 and TRBJ1-5, with D perhaps matching TRBD1 (5 bases). CDR1 SGHDN and CDR2 FVKESK come from the germline V gene. CDR3 size: 18 residues. V was clipped by 1 base and J by 0 bases, with 16 bases between them. CDR3 protein: CASSQVTGSTLSNQPQHF. The CDR3 coding sequence is TGTGCCAGCAGCCAAGTAACAGGCTCTACCCTTAGCAATCAGCCCCAGCATTTT.

This clone was observed a single time. The V gene is TRBV20-1, the J gene TRBJ1-4, with a weak D call TRBD1 (6 bases). The CDR3 runs to 13 residues. V lost 3 bases and J lost 6, with 11 bases in between. Germline values: CDR1 DFQATT, CDR2 SNEGSKA (reference sequence). The CDR3 bases are TGCAGTGCTAGTGAGGACAGCCATGAAAAACTGTTTTTT. Translating gives CSASEDSHEKLFF.

This rearrangement joins TRBV28 to TRBJ1-3, with 9 positions matching TRBD1. The J segment lost 0 bases and the V segment lost 3 bases, leaving 3 bases of the junction unmatched. Germline CDR1 reads MDHEN; CDR2 reads SYDVKM. The length of the CDR3 is 16 residues. CDR3 nucleotides: TGTGCCAGCAGTTTCGGGACAGGGATCTCTGGAAACACCATATATTTT. It translates to CASSFGTGISGNTIYF.

This clone has only one observation. V and J are TRBV30 and TRBJ2-5; no clear D gene. The CDR3 totals 11 residues. From germline, CDR1 is GTSNPN and CDR2 SVGIG (reference sequence). V gave up 1 base and J gave up 4 bases, with 4 bases separating them. CDR3 loop: CAWSGGETQYF. The DNA of the CDR3 is TGTGCCTGGAGTGGCGGAGAGACCCAGTACTTC.

This chain joins TRBV9 and TRBJ1-5, with D perhaps TRBD1 (5 bases). This CDR3 spans 15 amino acids. Germline-derived CDR1 and CDR2 are SGDLS and YYNGEE. V was cut by 2 bases and J by 3 bases, with 12 bases left in between. The DNA for the CDR3 is TGTGCCAGCAGCGTTGAGGGGAGGTACAATCAGCCCCAGCATTTT. It is translated as CASSVEGRYNQPQHF.

The chain combines TRBV6-2 or TRBV6-3 with TRBJ2-7, with a weak D call TRBD2 (5 bases). The germline gives CDR1 MNHEY, CDR2 SVGEGT. This CDR3 has 13 residues. Trimming left V 4 bases short and J 6 bases short, with 13 bases between. The CDR3 bases are TGTGCCAGCAGTTCCTTCCCCCGGGGCGAGCAGTACGTC. Its translation is CASSSFPRGEQYV.

This rearrangement joins TRBV7-7 to TRBJ1-5, with D hard to call. The V end was cut by 5 bases, the J end by 6 bases, with 14 bases between. CDR1 SSHAT and CDR2 FNYEAQ come from the germline V gene (reference sequence). The CDR3 runs to 14 residues. DNA of the CDR3: TGTGCCAGCAGCCAACAGAGCTATGGTCAGCCCCAGCATTTT. Its protein product is CASSQQSYGQPQHF.

The chain carries TRBV5-8 and TRBJ2-7, with TRBD1 matching 9 bases. With 3 bases clipped from V and 2 bases from J, the junction kept 12 bases outside the gene matches. The CDR3 covers 17 residues. Germline CDR1 reads SGHTS; CDR2 reads YDEGEE. CDR3 sequence (DNA): TGTGCCAGCAGCTCTACCGGGACAGGGATGGGGACCTACGAGCAGTACGTC. It translates to CASSSTGTGMGTYEQYV.

The rearrangement joins TRBV29-1 to TRBJ2-2; 7 bases map to TRBD1. Germline V gene sequence: CDR1 SQVTM, CDR2 ANQGSEA. The CDR3 has 13 residues. Losses at the gene ends were 3 bases for V and 5 bases for J; bases not matched to a gene: 3. CDR3 loop: CSVETGNTGELFF. Written as DNA, the CDR3 is TGCAGCGTTGAGACAGGGAATACCGGGGAGCTGTTTTTT.

The chain carries TRBV5-1 and TRBJ1-4; 8 nucleotides align to TRBD1. This CDR3 comprises 15 residues. Trimming took 4 bases from V and 7 from J; bases not matched to a gene: 9. The germline CDR1 and CDR2 sequences are SGHRS and YFSETQ. The CDR3 nucleotides are TGCGCCAGCAGCCGGTCGGACAGGGATCTTGAAAAACTGTTTTTT. This codes for CASSRSDRDLEKLFF.

This chain connects TRBV4-1 to TRBJ2-1, with 8 bases that match TRBD1. CDR1 and CDR2 (germline): MGHRA, YSYEKL. With V trimmed by 0 bases and J by 7 bases, 8 bases remained unmatched. This CDR3 spans 16 amino acids. CDR3 in DNA: TGCGCCAGCAGCCAAGATGGACGACAGGGGTGGAATGAGCAGTTCTTC. Its translation: CASSQDGRQGWNEQFF.

The V call is TRBV12-5, the J call TRBJ1-1; D is unclear. Trimming shortened V by 5 bases and J by 7 bases, and 11 bases separated the two germline ends. The CDR3 consists of 12 residues. The germline V gene encodes CDR1 LGHNT and CDR2 FRNRAP. The CDR3, as DNA: TGTGCTAGTGGTCCCGAGTTTAGTGAAGCTTTCTTT. Its protein is CASGPEFSEAFF.

The chain links TRBV19 to TRBJ2-2, with a tentative D call TRBD2 (5 bases). V was cut by 9 bases and J by 3 bases, with 17 bases left in between. The CDR3 sequence is 15 residues long. Looked up from germline, CDR1 is LNHDA and CDR2 is SQIVND (reference sequence). This CDR3 is CASAFGVRDTGELFF. The CDR3 DNA reads as TGTGCCAGCGCCTTCGGGGTGAGGGACACCGGGGAGCTGTTTTTT. Complete variable domain (other parts from reference TRBV19 and TRBJ2-2): DGGITQSPKYLFRKEGQNVTLSCEQNLNHDAMYWYRQDPGQGLRLIYYSQIVNDFQKGDIAEGYSVSREKKESFPLTVTSAQKNPTAFYLCASAFGVRDTGELFFGEGSRLTVL.

The DNA of the CDR3 is TGCAGTGCGATGAGCGCACATGAAGCTTTCTTT. Translating it yields CSAMSAHEAFF. This chain uses TRBV20-1 with TRBJ1-1; D not resolved. The CDR3 runs 11 residues. Trimming shortened V by 6 bases and J by 7 bases, and 12 bases separated the two germline ends. CDR1 DFQATT and CDR2 SNEGSKA come from the germline V gene (reference sequence).

The CDR3: CASSWTGTGRSPLHF. DNA for the CDR3: TGCGCCAGCAGCTGGACAGGGACAGGGCGTTCACCCCTCCACTTT. J is TRBJ1-6 and V is TRBV5-1; 9 positions agree with TRBD1. V gave up 3 bases and J gave up 9 bases; unmatched junction bases: 7. Germline assignment: CDR1 SGHRS and CDR2 YFSETQ. The CDR3 runs to 15 residues.

This clone was detected once. A much larger clone lies a single base off, so this may be a read error. Other DNA sequences in the same sample also yield this CDR3. The chain uses TRBV30 and TRBJ1-5; perhaps TRBD1 as D (5 bases). Germline loops: CDR1 GTSNPN, CDR2 SVGIG (reference sequence). V was pared by 0 bases and J by 5 bases, with 8 bases between. The CDR3 has 13 residues. The CDR3 DNA is TGTGCCTGGAGTGTACGGGGGGATCAGCCCCAGCATTTT. Its protein product is CAWSVRGDQPQHF.

This CDR3 is CASSPYSTEGVTDTQYF. CDR3 in DNA: TGTGCCAGCAGCCCATACTCTACAGAAGGGGTTACGGATACGCAGTATTTT. The rearrangement joins TRBV7-9 to TRBJ2-3, with D possibly being TRBD1 (5 bases). CDR3 size: 17 residues. Germline CDR1 and CDR2: SEHNR and FQNEAQ (reference sequence). V dropped 5 bases and J dropped 6 bases, with 24 bases sitting between them.

For the CDR3, the DNA is TGTGCCAGCAGCCAAGGAGCGCGCCTACCGGACTCCTCCTCCTACAATGAGCAGTTCTTC. This gives the protein CASSQGARLPDSSSYNEQFF. The V and J genes are TRBV14 and TRBJ2-1; TRBD2 is a possible D gene (5 bases). Trimming pared 1 base from V and 0 bases from J, leaving 22 bases between. This CDR3 is 20 amino acids long. Germline V gene data show CDR1 as SGHDN and CDR2 as FVKESK.

The genes are TRBV27 and TRBJ1-2; 8 positions match TRBD1. Looked up from germline, CDR1 is MNHEY and CDR2 is SMNVEV (reference sequence). The V segment lost 2 bases and the J segment 6 bases; nucleotides outside the gene matches: 5. This CDR3 has 14 residues. The CDR3 DNA is TGTGCCAGCAGTTTACAGGGGGCGTATGATGGCTACACCTTC. Its protein is CASSLQGAYDGYTF.

The CDR3 bases are TGTGCCAGCAGCTTCCCGGGACAGGGGCGAGAGACCCAGTACTTC. This codes for CASSFPGQGRETQYF. The chain uses TRBV13 and TRBJ2-5, with 10 bases fitting TRBD1. Germline V gene sequence: CDR1 PRHDT, CDR2 FYEKMQ (reference sequence). Trimming removed 3 bases from V and 4 bases from J; junction bases left unmatched: 5. The CDR3 length is 15 residues.

The gene calls are TRBV9 and TRBJ1-1; D gene ambiguous. The germline V gene encodes CDR1 SGDLS and CDR2 YYNGEE. The germline V and J ends were trimmed by 6 bases and 0 bases, with 12 bases remaining between them. This CDR3 has 14 residues. The CDR3 reads CASTPRLLNTEAFF. CDR3 nucleotides: TGTGCCAGCACCCCGAGACTGCTGAACACTGAAGCTTTCTTT.

This chain joins TRBV25-1 and TRBJ2-2; the D gene is possibly TRBD1 (5 bases). Germline V gene data show CDR1 as MGHDK and CDR2 as SYGVNS. This CDR3 has 16 amino acids. V was pared by 1 base and J by 5 bases, with 14 bases between. CDR3 protein: CASSESRAAGTGELFF. The CDR3 coding sequence is TGTGCCAGCAGTGAATCTCGGGCCGCAGGGACCGGGGAGCTGTTTTTT. Full variable domain (remainder filled in from reference TRBV25-1 and TRBJ2-2): EADIYQTPRYLVIGTGKKITLECSQTMGHDKMYWYQQDPGMELHLIHYSYGVNSTEKGDLSSESTVSRIRTEHFPLTLESARPSHTSQYLCASSESRAAGTGELFFGEGSRLTVL.

In this sample, this clone turned up once. The J gene is TRBJ2-1, the V gene TRBV3-1 (or the pseudogene TRBV3-2), with 9 bases that match TRBD2. Germline CDR1 reads LGHDT; CDR2 reads YNNKEL (reference sequence). Trimming removed 0 bases from V and 1 base from J; junction bases left unmatched: 1. This CDR3 contains 16 residues. The CDR3 bases are TGTGCCAGCAGCCAAGAAGCGGGAGGATCCTACAATGAGCAGTTCTTC. Its translation is CASSQEAGGSYNEQFF.

The chain joins TRBV5-4 to TRBJ2-7; possibly TRBD2 for D (5 bases). CDR3 length: 14 residues. V was cut by 4 bases and J by 0 bases, with 11 bases left in between. Germline CDR1 reads SGHNT; CDR2 reads YYREEE (reference sequence). The CDR3 sequence: CASSVTGSSYEQYV. The CDR3, as DNA: TGTGCCAGCAGCGTGACTGGGAGCTCCTACGAGCAGTACGTC.

This clone was found once. The chain employs TRBV6-1 and TRBJ2-7; possibly TRBD2 for D (7 bases). The germline gives CDR1 MNHNS, CDR2 SASEGT. Trimming took off 2 bases at V and 1 base at J, with 12 bases between the two ends. The length of the CDR3 is 15 residues. The CDR3: CASSEMGGASYEQYV. The CDR3 DNA follows: TGTGCCAGCAGTGAAATGGGGGGGGCTTCCTACGAGCAGTACGTC.

The V and J genes are TRBV4-3 and TRBJ2-2, with D tentatively TRBD2 (6 bases). Trimming took off 1 base at V and 6 bases at J, with 6 bases between the two ends. The CDR3 runs 13 residues. In germline, CDR1 is LGHNA, CDR2 YSLEER. The CDR3 region has the DNA TGCGCCAGCAGCCAAGCTAGCGCCGGGGAGCTGTTTTTT. Translated: CASSQASAGELFF.

As concerns this clone: One end of the junction does not line up with germline, which may come from a read error. The rearrangement links TRBV4-1 to TRBJ2-4; 9 bases are shared with TRBD2. CDR1 is MGHRA, CDR2 YSYEKL, per germline. The CDR3 loop spans 16 amino acids. CDR3 coding DNA: TGCGCCAGCGGCCAAACTAGCGGGCCCAACAAAAACATTCAGTACTTC. It is translated as CASGQTSGPNKNIQYF.

The chain has TRBV19 and TRBJ1-5, with D unresolved. This CDR3 contains 16 residues. V lost 6 bases to trimming and J lost 5 bases, with 20 bases between them. Germline CDR1 LNHDA, CDR2 SQIVND (reference sequence). The chain's CDR3 is CASRLGSQATYQPQHF. The DNA for the CDR3 is TGTGCCAGTAGATTAGGTTCCCAGGCCACATATCAGCCCCAGCATTTT.

V and J are TRBV19 and TRBJ2-5, with 7 bases aligning to TRBD1. V shed 2 bases and J 2 bases; nucleotides not matched to a gene: 2. From germline, CDR1 is LNHDA and CDR2 SQIVND (reference sequence). This CDR3 has 14 amino acids. CDR3 loop: CASSITGVQETQYF. The CDR3 nucleotides read TGTGCCAGTAGTATAACAGGGGTTCAAGAGACCCAGTACTTC.

This chain links TRBV27 with TRBJ2-6, with D possibly TRBD2 on 6 matching bases. CDR1 and CDR2 from the germline V gene are MNHEY and SMNVEV (reference sequence). The CDR3 runs to 17 residues. V lost 5 bases to trimming and J lost 0 bases, with 14 bases between them. The CDR3 loop is CASSAGTGLSGANVLTF. CDR3 DNA sequence: TGTGCCAGCAGTGCCGGGACTGGCCTCTCTGGGGCCAACGTCCTGACTTTC.